Listed below are T cell receptor beta chains from one sample, sequenced in a study of CD8 T cells in Susac syndrome. TCRdb re-derived calls from the immunoSEQ multiplex PCR reads in MiXCR, one entry per CDR3 protein. Of a few hundred thousand distinct CDR3 sequences listed, approximately 94% are singletons. Material: CD4+ T cells from PBMCs. Receptors were obtained from a human donor with Susac syndrome. Both conserved end residues are part of each CDR3. Fields, in order: CDR3 DNA, CDR3 protein, clone size, D gene, V gene, J gene. A D gene is named only where the DNA matches it firmly. Size is stated for part of the rows, as once, few or many counts, or as a class when the clone is expanded.

TGTGCCAGCCTAGACAGGATGAACACTGAAGCTTTCTTT,CASLDRMNTEAFF,once,.,TRBV19,TRBJ1-1
TGTGCCAGCACTGGGGTCTCCTACGAGCAGTACTTC,CASTGVSYEQYF,once,.,TRBV6-2/TRBV6-3,TRBJ2-7
TGTGCCAGCAGCCGCGACAGGAGTAATCAGCCCCAGCATTTT,CASSRDRSNQPQHF,.,.,TRBV11-1,TRBJ1-5
TGCAGTGCTTCGCAGGGCCCCAAAAACACTGAAGCTTTCTTT,CSASQGPKNTEAFF,.,.,TRBV20-1,TRBJ1-1
TGTGCCAGCATCCATAGCGGGGCCGAGCCCGGGGAGCTGTTTTTT,CASIHSGAEPGELFF,.,TRBD2,TRBV6-2/TRBV6-3,TRBJ2-2
TGTGCCAGCAGCCAAGAGGGGGGGAACAATCAGCCCCAGCATTTT,CASSQEGGNNQPQHF,.,.,TRBV3-1,TRBJ1-5
TGTGCCAGTAGTATATCGGTGCTAGCGGGGGGGAATGAGCAGTTCTTC,CASSISVLAGGNEQFF,.,TRBD2,TRBV19,TRBJ2-1
TGTGCCAGCAGCGTAAGTCCAGCCTCTGGAAACACCATATATTTT,CASSVSPASGNTIYF,.,.,TRBV9,TRBJ1-3
TGTGCCAGCAGCGTGTCAGATATTGACTGGGGCTACACCTTC,CASSVSDIDWGYTF,.,.,TRBV9,TRBJ1-2
TGTGCCAGCAGCGTAGTGACACACACCGGGGAGCTGTTTTTT,CASSVVTHTGELFF,.,.,TRBV9,TRBJ2-2
TGTGCCAGCAGCGCTACAGGGGGAGGGTATGGCTACACCTTC,CASSATGGGYGYTF,.,TRBD1,TRBV14,TRBJ1-2
TGTGCCTGGAGTCCTACAATCCGGGACAACCAGCAGTACTTC,CAWSPTIRDNQQYF,.,.,TRBV30,TRBJ2-7
TGCAGTGCTGGCCGGACAGGTAGTGCTGGAAACACCATATATTTT,CSAGRTGSAGNTIYF,.,TRBD1,TRBV20-1,TRBJ1-3